The sequence of this T cell receptor (beta chain) was determined in a study of blood T cell repertoires in COVID-19. Background on the study: The samples span acute and convalescent COVID-19 from the United States, Italy and Spain. T cells, B-cell-depleted T cells, or PBMCs supplied cDNA or gDNA.

Germline V gives CDR1 LGHDT, CDR2 YNNKEL (reference sequence). The CDR3 runs to 16 residues. The V and J ends lost 0 bases and 8 bases respectively, with 19 bases between them. Original data processing: Amplification of reference gene primers provided the estimated nucleated cell counts. The repertoire was sequenced with immunoSEQ multiplex PCR; TCRdb's copy has only in-frame clones and lacks some. V and J calls and clone size come straight from that table; D and trimming were deduced from the DNA. Seen here are 120,000 or so clones, approximately 70% observed once, and the top ten hold 0.75% to 0.9%.

The rearrangement links TRBV3-1 (or the pseudogene TRBV3-2) to TRBJ1-2; perhaps TRBD1 as D (5 bases). The sequence derives from a human donor with acute or convalescent COVID-19. The donor label of this sample is uncertain. Sequencing was carried out using peripheral blood. This CDR3 is CASSQDMGRRGAGYTF. The CDR3, as DNA: TGTGCCAGCAGCCAAGATATGGGCCGAAGGGGCGCAGGCTACACCTTC.